Below are 6 T cell receptor beta chains sequenced from a single sample in a study of shared clonotypes between healthy human individuals. The assay was immunoSEQ multiplex PCR, and TCRdb's table has in-frame clones only and misses some. The table records some 2,500,000 clones, 85% to 95% of them present only once. The sequenced sample consisted of naive CD4+ T cells from PBMCs. Subset noted: CD45RA+ positively selected. The source is a man aged 18-30 years in good health. Some clones in this sample may be carry-over from other donors' samples.

The V call is TRBV12-5, the J call TRBJ2-1; 9 nucleotides agree with TRBD1. The germline gives CDR1 LGHNT, CDR2 FRNRAP. CDR3 length: 16 residues. V gave up 1 base and J gave up 10 bases; unmatched junction bases: 11. CDR3 sequence: CASGLGHGDRVGEQFF. The CDR3 DNA reads TGTGCTAGTGGTTTGGGACATGGGGACAGGGTAGGAGAGCAGTTCTTC.

Of note for this clone: Other DNA sequences in this sample translate to the same CDR3. The chain uses TRBV27 and TRBJ1-2; 11 nucleotides line up with TRBD1. The CDR3 covers 14 residues. Germline CDR1 is MNHEY and CDR2 is SMNVEV (reference sequence). The V and J ends lost 6 bases and 5 bases, in that order; junction bases with no gene match: 5. CDR3 region: CASSPWDRGYGYTF. Written as DNA, the CDR3 is TGTGCCAGCAGCCCATGGGACAGGGGGTATGGCTACACCTTC.

This clone was seen just once. The V gene is TRBV19, the J gene TRBJ1-1; no clear D. This CDR3 is built from 14 residues. Between the trimmed V and J ends, which lost 9 bases and 0 bases, there was a span of 14 bases. CDR1 LNHDA and CDR2 SQIVND come from the germline V gene (reference sequence). The CDR3 bases are TGTGCCAGCGAAGACGGACGGTTGAACACTGAAGCTTTCTTT. It is translated as CASEDGRLNTEAFF. The variable domain in full, with the rest retrieved from reference TRBV19 and TRBJ1-1, is DGGITQSPKYLFRKEGQNVTLSCEQNLNHDAMYWYRQDPGQGLRLIYYSQIVNDFQKGDIAEGYSVSREKKESFPLTVTSAQKNPTAFYLCASEDGRLNTEAFFGQGTRLTVV.

The chain links TRBV28 to TRBJ2-7; possible D gene TRBD1, 6 bases. The length of the CDR3 is 17 residues. The germline CDR1 and CDR2 sequences are MDHEN and SYDVKM. Trimming cost V 1 base and J 4 bases, with 20 bases left between them. CDR3 region: CASSLFPPVSGAYEQYF. CDR3 DNA: TGTGCCAGCAGTTTATTTCCCCCTGTCTCAGGGGCTTACGAGCAGTACTTC.

V is TRBV28 and J is TRBJ1-5; 10 bases map to TRBD1. The germline V gene has CDR1 MDHEN and CDR2 SYDVKM. V gave up 8 bases and J gave up 6 bases; unmatched junction bases: 7. CDR3 size: 14 residues. This CDR3 is CASGRDRGAQPQHF. The CDR3 DNA sequence: TGTGCCAGCGGGCGGGACAGGGGAGCTCAGCCCCAGCATTTT.

With respect to this clone: The sample holds other DNA sequences that translate to the same CDR3. The chain recombines TRBV14 with TRBJ1-2; D remains ambiguous. Between the trimmed V and J ends, which lost 0 bases and 3 bases, there was a span of 5 bases. In germline, CDR1 is SGHDN, CDR2 FVKESK. This CDR3 contains 13 residues. CDR3 sequence (DNA): TGTGCCAGCAGCCAAGAGCGGCACTATGGCTACACCTTC. Translated: CASSQERHYGYTF.